A selection of T cell receptor beta chains follows, all from one sample in a study of T cell responses to AZD1222 COVID-19 vaccine. The protocol was immunoSEQ multiplex PCR, while the TCRdb copy is restricted to in-frame clones and leaves out a portion. The data show 90,000 to 120,000 clones, 70% to 90% seen once. Source: peripheral blood, taken on day 0 of AZD1222 vaccination. The receptors come from an adult in good health. Each CDR3 is given with its conserved first and last residue.

CDR3,J,V
CASRDRGLTEAFF,TRBJ1-1,TRBV7-9
CASSWRQINTGELFF,TRBJ2-2,TRBV6-5
CASSQKFTSASSYEQYF,TRBJ2-7,TRBV4-1
CASSHGISPQHF,TRBJ1-5,TRBV12-3/TRBV12-4
CASSVVHDNEQFF,TRBJ2-1,TRBV9
CASSDPGLAETYEQYF,TRBJ2-7,TRBV6-1
CASSLAQGGYTEQFF,TRBJ2-1,TRBV7-2
CASSFDGNNQPQHF,TRBJ1-5,TRBV5-1
CASSSQATGFYF,TRBJ2-7,TRBV28
CASGLGGFDEQFF,TRBJ2-1,TRBV12-5
CASSGGAEQYF,TRBJ2-7,TRBV27
CASSAGQGYGYTF,TRBJ1-2,TRBV12-3/TRBV12-4
CASSKEGGIKLQKTLNSEAFF,TRBJ1-1,TRBV19
CASSSGVPNEKLFF,TRBJ1-4,TRBV18
CASSAVPTGELFF,TRBJ2-2,TRBV2
CASSTRTGVTEAFF,TRBJ1-1,TRBV7-2
CASSQEDRGGYNEQFF,TRBJ2-1,TRBV4-1
CASRQAGEQYF,TRBJ2-7,TRBV2
CASSLFRQGGDGYTF,TRBJ1-2,TRBV7-8
CASSLWQPRKGTEAFF,TRBJ1-1,TRBV11-2
CATQGQGGEKLFF,TRBJ1-4,TRBV6-5
CASSSAHSNQPQHF,TRBJ1-5,TRBV7-9
CASSAGQTEQFF,TRBJ2-1,TRBV9
CASSFENTEAFF,TRBJ1-1,TRBV5-4
CASSHSGTGDGYTF,TRBJ1-2,TRBV16
CATNSREIGSTEAFF,TRBJ1-1,TRBV10-3
CASSLVSSIPRLEKETQYF,TRBJ2-5,TRBV7-8
CASSHAVGTGDGYTF,TRBJ1-2,TRBV2
CTSVTGNEQYF,TRBJ2-7,TRBV6-5
CASTGTSGGFNNEQFF,TRBJ2-1,TRBV19
CASSTEAFF,TRBJ1-1,TRBV2
CASSFNSNQPQHF,TRBJ1-5,TRBV7-2
CAWSVSSGPYNEQFF,TRBJ2-1,TRBV30
CASSLGSGGHYEQYF,TRBJ2-7,TRBV11-2
CASSPGQGSYEQYF,TRBJ2-7,TRBV5-1
CASSPRTGTNTGELFF,TRBJ2-2,TRBV11-3
CASSTTAKAFF,TRBJ1-1,TRBV19
CASSTGVNEKLFF,TRBJ1-4,TRBV7-2
CASSRQGGDYEQYF,TRBJ2-7,TRBV25-1
CASSPRSGNTIYF,TRBJ1-3,TRBV5-6
CASSPTGGSGYTF,TRBJ1-2,TRBV27
CASSPGGTSTDTQYF,TRBJ2-3,TRBV6-2/TRBV6-3
CASSPPRGGGANTGELFF,TRBJ2-2,TRBV5-1
CASSLALRDHGYTF,TRBJ1-2,TRBV5-6
CASSFGDNSYEQYF,TRBJ2-7,TRBV11-2
CASSVPGVGYGYTF,TRBJ1-2,TRBV25-1
CASSQSAGQMNTEAFF,TRBJ1-1,TRBV5-4
CASSRGPVEAFF,TRBJ1-1,TRBV2
CATSGGGSIYEQYF,TRBJ2-7,TRBV10-2
CASSGTGDTGELFF,TRBJ2-2,TRBV6-4
CASAGGTNEKLFF,TRBJ1-4,TRBV7-8
CASSLRGAANEKLFF,TRBJ1-4,TRBV7-9
CAISVQNTEAFF,TRBJ1-1,TRBV10-3
CSASSGGAGANEQFF,TRBJ2-1,TRBV20-1